The clone carrying this T cell receptor beta chain was detected a few times. Its antigen is currently unknown. TCR alpha and beta CDR3 regions were amplified from RNA using iRepertoire nested multiplex PCR. In TCRdb, the multiplex PCR reads were re-called with MiXCR into one record per CDR3 protein. The sample consists of under 150,000 distinct CDR3 sequences, around 23% of them appearing once. The sample originates from a study of glioma-infiltrating T cells. Findings and caveats of the study: Above-expected tissue-blood divergence occurred in all gliomas, most in low-grade ones. Very few CDR3 sequences were shared between tissue and blood.

CDR3 length equals 14 residues. CDR1 and CDR2 (germline): MNHEY, SVGEGT. V gave up 1 base and J gave up 2 bases, with 9 bases separating them. Sequencing was done on a sample of glioma tissue, nonneoplastic brain tissue, or PBMCs (not recorded which). The origin of this receptor is a human donor with low-grade glioma or glioblastoma, undergoing nonglioma brain surgery, or in good health (not recorded which). V is TRBV6-2 or TRBV6-3 and J is TRBJ2-7; TRBD1 or TRBD2 may be the D gene (5 bases each). The CDR3 spells CASSYYGTTYEQYV. CDR3 in DNA: TGTGCCAGCAGTTACTACGGGACCACCTACGAGCAGTACGTC.